This TCR beta chain was obtained from a study of blood T cell repertoires in COVID-19. Study-wide background: Italy, Spain and the United States were the sources of the convalescent and acute COVID-19 samples. PBMCs, B-cell-depleted T cells, or T cells provided the cDNA or gDNA that made up the material.

In the study's own analysis: Reference gene primer amplification gave estimated nucleated cell counts. Measured with immunoSEQ multiplex PCR; TCRdb has only the in-frame clones, and not every one. The V and J calls and clone size were taken over from that table, and D and trimming were inferred from the DNA. The sample carries roughly 97,000 clones, approximately 80% recorded once. This CDR3 is built from 14 residues. Germline V gives CDR1 MDHEN, CDR2 SYDVKM. Between the trimmed V and J ends, which lost 5 bases and 1 base, there was a span of 9 bases. This receptor was identified in an older man with acute or convalescent COVID-19. What was sequenced was peripheral blood. The V call is TRBV28, the J call TRBJ2-1; D gene uncertain. CDR3 loop: CASSMAASYNEQFF. The CDR3 nucleotides are TGTGCCAGCAGTATGGCGGCATCCTACAATGAGCAGTTCTTC.